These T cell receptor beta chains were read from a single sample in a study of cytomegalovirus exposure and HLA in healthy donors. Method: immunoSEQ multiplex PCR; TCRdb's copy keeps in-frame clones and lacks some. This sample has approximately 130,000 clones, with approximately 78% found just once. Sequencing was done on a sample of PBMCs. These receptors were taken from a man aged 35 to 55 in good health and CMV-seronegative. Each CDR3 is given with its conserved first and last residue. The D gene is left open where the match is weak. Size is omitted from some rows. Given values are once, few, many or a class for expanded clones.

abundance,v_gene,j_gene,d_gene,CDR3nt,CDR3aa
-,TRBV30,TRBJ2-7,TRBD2,TGTGCCTGGAGTCCACCGGGGGGCGAGCAGTACTTC,CAWSPPGGEQYF
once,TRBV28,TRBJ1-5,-,TGTGCCAGCAGTTCCACCCGGGGGGGCCCAAGCCAGCCCCAGCATTTT,CASSSTRGGPSQPQHF
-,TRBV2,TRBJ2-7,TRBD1,TGTGCCAGCAGGGGACAGGTTGGGGCCTCCTACGAGCAGTACTTC,CASRGQVGASYEQYF
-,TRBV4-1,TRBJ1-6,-,TGCGCCAGCAGCCAAGATCTGGCCAATAATTCACCCCTCCACTTT,CASSQDLANNSPLHF
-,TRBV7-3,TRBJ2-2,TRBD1,TGTGCCAGCAGCCCCGGGACAGGGGTTACCGGGGAGCTGTTTTTT,CASSPGTGVTGELFF
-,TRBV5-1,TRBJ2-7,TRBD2,TGCGCCAGCAGCCGACAAGCGGGGGGACCAAGTGGCGAGCAGTACTTC,CASSRQAGGPSGEQYF
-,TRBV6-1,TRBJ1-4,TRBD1,TGTGCCAGCATCGCCGGCGGGACAGGGGCAGAAAAACTGTTTTTT,CASIAGGTGAEKLFF
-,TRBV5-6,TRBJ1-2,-,TGTGCCAGCAGCGCAGGGGCCTATGGCTACACCTTC,CASSAGAYGYTF
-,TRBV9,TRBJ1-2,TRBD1,TGTGCCAGCAGCGTGACCGGGACAGAGTATGGCTACACCTTC,CASSVTGTEYGYTF
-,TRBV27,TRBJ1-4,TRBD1,TGTGCCAGCAGTCCATGGGGGACAGGTCATAATGAAAAACTGTTTTTT,CASSPWGTGHNEKLFF
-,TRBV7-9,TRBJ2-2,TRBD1,TGTGCCAGCAGCACCCCGGGACAGGTCAACACCGGGGAGCTGTTTTTT,CASSTPGQVNTGELFF
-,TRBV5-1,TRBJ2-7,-,TGCGCCAGCAGAAGGACAGCTAGCTCCTACGAGCAGTACTTC,CASRRTASSYEQYF
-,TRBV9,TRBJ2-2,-,TGTGCCAGCAGCGTAAGCTTAGGGGACAAGTTCACCGGGGAGCTGTTTTTT,CASSVSLGDKFTGELFF
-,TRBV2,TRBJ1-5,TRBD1,TGTGCCAGCAGAAACCGGGACAGGGGCAGCAATCAGCCCCAGCATTTT,CASRNRDRGSNQPQHF
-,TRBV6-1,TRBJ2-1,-,TGTGCCAGCAGTGGGGGGCCCTTCCAAGGGTACAATGAGCAGTTCTTC,CASSGGPFQGYNEQFF
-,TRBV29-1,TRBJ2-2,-,TGCAGTGCTGCCGTCGGCGGGGAGCTGTTTTTT,CSAAVGGELFF
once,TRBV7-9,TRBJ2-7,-,TGTGCCAGCAGCTTAGATGGTCCACGAGCCTACGAGCAGTACTTC,CASSLDGPRAYEQYF
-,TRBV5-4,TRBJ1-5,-,TGTGCCAGCAGCTTGTGGGGGCAAGGCAATCAGCCCCAGCATTTT,CASSLWGQGNQPQHF
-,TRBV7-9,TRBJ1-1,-,TGTGCCAGCAGCCCCCAGGCCCTGATGAACACTGAAGCTTTCTTT,CASSPQALMNTEAFF
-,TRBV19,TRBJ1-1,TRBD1,TGTGCCAGTAGTATATACAGGGGCTTCATGAACACTGAAGCTTTCTTT,CASSIYRGFMNTEAFF
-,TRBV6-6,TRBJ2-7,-,TGTGCCAGCAGGGGCCCGGACTACGAGCAGTACTTC,CASRGPDYEQYF
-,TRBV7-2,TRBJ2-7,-,TGTGCCAGCAGTCGAGGACTCCTCCCGTACGAGCAGTACTTC,CASSRGLLPYEQYF
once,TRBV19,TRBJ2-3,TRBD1,TGTGCCAGTAGTAATTCGGGACAGACAGATACGCAGTATTTT,CASSNSGQTDTQYF
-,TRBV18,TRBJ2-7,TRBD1,TGTGCCAGCTCACCTACGGGACAGGGAACCTACGAGCAGTACTTC,CASSPTGQGTYEQYF
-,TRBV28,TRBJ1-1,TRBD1,TGTGCCAGCAGTCGGACAGGGGGTGGGAAGGCTTTCTTT,CASSRTGGGKAFF
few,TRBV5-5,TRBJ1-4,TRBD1,TGTGCCAGCAGCTTTGACAGGGGAGGCGAAAAACTGTTTTTT,CASSFDRGGEKLFF
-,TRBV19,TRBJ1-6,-,TGTGCCAGTAGCGGACTGGGTGGTAATTCACCCCTCCACTTT,CASSGLGGNSPLHF
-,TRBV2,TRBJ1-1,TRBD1,TGTGCCAGCAGGAGCCGGGACAGGGGCACTGAAGCTTTCTTT,CASRSRDRGTEAFF
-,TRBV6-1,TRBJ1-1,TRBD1,TGTGCCAGCAGACTCGGGACAGGGGGTCGAACTGAAGCTTTCTTT,CASRLGTGGRTEAFF
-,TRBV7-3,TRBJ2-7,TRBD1,TGTGCCAGCAGCTTCGGACAGGGGTGGGCATACGAGCAGTACTTC,CASSFGQGWAYEQYF
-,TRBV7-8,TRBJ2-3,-,TGTGCCAGCAGCTTATCTCGCGTTAGCACAGATACGCAGTATTTT,CASSLSRVSTDTQYF
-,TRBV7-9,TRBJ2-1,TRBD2,TGTGCCAGCAGCCGATCAGCAAGCGGGGGGGACAATGAGCAGTTCTTC,CASSRSASGGDNEQFF
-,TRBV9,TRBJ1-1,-,TGTGCCAGCAGCGTAGGCGGGGCTTCGAACACTGAAGCTTTCTTT,CASSVGGASNTEAFF
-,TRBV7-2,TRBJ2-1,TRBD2,TGTGCCAGCAGCTTAACGGGGACTAGCGGGATAGATGAGCAGTTCTTC,CASSLTGTSGIDEQFF
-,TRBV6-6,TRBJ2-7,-,TGTGCCAGCAGTATACAGGGGGGGGAGCAGTACTTC,CASSIQGGEQYF
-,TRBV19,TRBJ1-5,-,TGTGCCACTTCAGGGTCAGGAATTCTACAGCCCCAGCATTTT,CATSGSGILQPQHF
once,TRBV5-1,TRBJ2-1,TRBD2,TGCGCCAGCACCTCGACTAGCGGGATTTACAATGAGCAGTTCTTC,CASTSTSGIYNEQFF
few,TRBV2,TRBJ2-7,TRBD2,TGTGCCAGCAGTCCCACCCGGACTAGCGGGATATACGAGCAGTACTTC,CASSPTRTSGIYEQYF
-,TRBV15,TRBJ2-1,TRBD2,TGTGCCACCAGCAGGGGCACGGGGGGATATCGAAACAATGAGCAGTTCTTC,CATSRGTGGYRNNEQFF
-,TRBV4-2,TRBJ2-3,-,TGTGCCAGCAGCCAATGGTCTGCGGGAACAGATACGCAGTATTTT,CASSQWSAGTDTQYF
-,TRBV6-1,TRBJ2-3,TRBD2,TGTGCCAGCAGTGAAGAGCGGGGGGGCACAGATACGCAGTATTTT,CASSEERGGTDTQYF